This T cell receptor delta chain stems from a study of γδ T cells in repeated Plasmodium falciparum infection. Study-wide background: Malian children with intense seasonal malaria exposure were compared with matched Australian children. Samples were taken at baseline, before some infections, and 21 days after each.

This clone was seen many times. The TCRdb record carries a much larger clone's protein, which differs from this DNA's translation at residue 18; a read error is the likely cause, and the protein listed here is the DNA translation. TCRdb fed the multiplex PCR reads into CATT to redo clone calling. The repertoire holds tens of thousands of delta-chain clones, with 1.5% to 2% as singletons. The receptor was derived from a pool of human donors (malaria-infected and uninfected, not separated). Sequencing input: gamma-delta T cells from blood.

The CDR3 loop is CAFTPLNGMGDTRDGFDELIF. CDR3 DNA sequence: TGTGCCTTTACTCCTCTCAATGGGATGGGGGATACGCGGGACGGTTTCGATGAACTCATCTTT. This chain connects TRDV3 to TRDJ1; 11 bases are a match to TRDD3. Germline V gene sequence: CDR1 TVYSNPD, CDR2 GDNSRS (reference sequence). The CDR3 sequence is 21 residues long.